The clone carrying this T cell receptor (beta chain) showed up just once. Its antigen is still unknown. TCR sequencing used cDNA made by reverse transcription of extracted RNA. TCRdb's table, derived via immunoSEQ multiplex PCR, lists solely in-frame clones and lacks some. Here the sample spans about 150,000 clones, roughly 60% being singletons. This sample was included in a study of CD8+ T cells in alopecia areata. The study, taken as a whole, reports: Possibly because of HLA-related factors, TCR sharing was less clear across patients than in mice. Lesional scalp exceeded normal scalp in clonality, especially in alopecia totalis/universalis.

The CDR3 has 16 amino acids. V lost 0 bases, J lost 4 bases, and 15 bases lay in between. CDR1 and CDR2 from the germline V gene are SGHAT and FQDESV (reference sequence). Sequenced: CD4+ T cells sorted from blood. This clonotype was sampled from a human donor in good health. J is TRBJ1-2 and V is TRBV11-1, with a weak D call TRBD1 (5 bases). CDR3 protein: CASSLARDPAGYGYTF. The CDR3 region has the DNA TGTGCCAGCAGCTTAGCCCGGGACCCCGCTGGCTATGGCTACACCTTC.